A single TCR beta chain is shown here with its context. Authors' analysis steps: Amplified reference gene primers provided the basis for estimating nucleated cell counts. Measured with immunoSEQ multiplex PCR; TCRdb has only the in-frame clones, and not every one. The D gene and trimming were derived from the DNA, and the V and J assignments and clone size from that table. The table records 85,000 or so clones, 86% of them present only once. Looked up from germline, CDR1 is MNHEY and CDR2 is SMNVEV (reference sequence). The V end was cut by 8 bases, the J end by 0 bases, with 16 bases between. The CDR3 consists of 16 residues. The data were taken from a study of blood T cell repertoires in COVID-19. Study summary: Spain, Italy and the United States supplied samples that represented acute and convalescent COVID-19. Nucleic acid was either cDNA or gDNA, and it came from T cells, B-cell-depleted T cells, or PBMCs.

The rearrangement joins TRBV27 to TRBJ1-4, with D uncertain. The TCR sequence derives from a man between 45 and 60 years old with active or convalescent COVID-19. Sequencing was performed on peripheral blood. The DNA for the CDR3 is TGTGCCAGCCCCCCCGCAGAACCTTCAACTAATGAAAAACTGTTTTTT. This translates into CASPPAEPSTNEKLFF.